One and the same sample provided the 6 T cell receptor beta chains below, sequenced in a study of CD8 T cells in Susac syndrome. Random hexamers primed reverse transcription of 0.5 to 1 ug RNA. From the immunoSEQ multiplex PCR reads, TCRdb called clonotypes with MiXCR, one entry per CDR3 protein. The sample shows some 200,000 distinct CDR3 sequences, approximately 96% of them seen only once. The sample consisted of CD4+ T cells from PBMCs. These receptors came from a human donor with Susac syndrome.

V usage is TRBV9 and J usage is TRBJ2-3; 7 bases map to TRBD2. The J segment lost 2 bases and the V segment lost 4 bases, leaving 10 bases of the junction unmatched. There are 16 residues in the CDR3. The germline V gene has CDR1 SGDLS and CDR2 YYNGEE. This chain's CDR3 is CASSPTPGGITDTQYF. Written as DNA, the CDR3 is TGTGCCAGCAGCCCGACCCCCGGGGGGATCACAGATACGCAGTATTTT. The whole variable domain, remainder taken from reference TRBV9 and TRBJ2-3, is DSGVTQTPKHLITATGQRVTLRCSPRSGDLSVYWYQQSLDQGLQFLIQYYNGEERAKGNILERFSAQQFPDLHSELNLSSLELGDSALYFCASSPTPGGITDTQYFGPGTRLTVL.

This chain links TRBV7-2 with TRBJ2-7; 10 nucleotides align to TRBD1. The CDR3 is 17 amino acids. V gave up 4 bases and J gave up 1 base; unmatched junction bases: 10. Germline CDR1 SGHTA, CDR2 FQGNSA. CDR3 sequence: CASSYSFWGQGSYEQYF. The CDR3 region has the DNA TGTGCCAGCAGCTACTCCTTCTGGGGACAGGGGTCCTACGAGCAGTACTTC. Drawing the rest from reference TRBV7-2 and TRBJ2-7, the complete variable domain is GAGVSQSPSNKVTEKGKDVELRCDPISGHTALYWYRQSLGQGLEFLIYFQGNSAPDKSGLPSDRFSAERTGGSVSTLTIQRTQQEDSAVYLCASSYSFWGQGSYEQYFGPGTRLTVT.

The rearrangement links TRBV29-1 to TRBJ2-3; maybe TRBD1 (5 bases). From germline, CDR1 is SQVTM and CDR2 ANQGSEA. V shed 4 bases and J shed 4 bases, with 21 bases lying between them. This CDR3 region has 16 residues. The CDR3 DNA reads as TGCAGCGTTGCTTCTCGCTGGGGCAGGGCCTCAGATACGCAGTATTTT. Protein product: CSVASRWGRASDTQYF.

The chain couples TRBV28 to TRBJ2-5; no firm D call. Germline-derived CDR1 and CDR2 are MDHEN and SYDVKM. V was shortened by 2 bases and J by 2 bases, with 6 bases between the two germline ends. The CDR3 has 13 residues. The CDR3 nucleotides read TGTGCCAGCAGTTTACAGATACAAGAGACCCAGTACTTC. Protein: CASSLQIQETQYF.

The rearrangement joins TRBV27 to TRBJ2-2; no reliable D call. V lost 0 bases, J lost 6 bases, and 2 bases lay in between. Per the germline V gene, CDR1 is MNHEY and CDR2 is SMNVEV (reference sequence). CDR3 length equals 12 residues. The CDR3 protein is CASSLSPGELFF. The CDR3, as DNA: TGTGCCAGCAGTTTATCACCCGGGGAGCTGTTTTTT.

The rearrangement joins TRBV4-3 to TRBJ2-7; D is perhaps TRBD2 (6 bases). The V end lost 4 bases, the J end lost 2 bases, and 21 bases lay between the germline ends. CDR1 is LGHNA, CDR2 YSLEER, per germline. This CDR3 comprises 17 residues. The DNA of the CDR3 is TGCGCCAGCAGCCCTCGCGGGGTAGGTGCGCGCACCTACGAGCAGTACTTC. It translates to CASSPRGVGARTYEQYF.